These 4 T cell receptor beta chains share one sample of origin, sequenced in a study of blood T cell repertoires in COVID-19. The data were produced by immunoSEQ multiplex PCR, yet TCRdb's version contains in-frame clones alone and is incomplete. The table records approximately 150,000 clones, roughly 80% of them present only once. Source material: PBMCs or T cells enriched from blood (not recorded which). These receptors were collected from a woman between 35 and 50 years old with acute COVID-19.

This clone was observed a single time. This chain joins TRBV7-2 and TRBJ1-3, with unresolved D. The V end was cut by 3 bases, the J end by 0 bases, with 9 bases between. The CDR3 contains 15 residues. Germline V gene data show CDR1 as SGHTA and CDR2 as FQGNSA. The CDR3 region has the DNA TGTGCCAGCAGCTTTAGCGCAAGCTCTGGAAACACCATATATTTT. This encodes CASSFSASSGNTIYF.

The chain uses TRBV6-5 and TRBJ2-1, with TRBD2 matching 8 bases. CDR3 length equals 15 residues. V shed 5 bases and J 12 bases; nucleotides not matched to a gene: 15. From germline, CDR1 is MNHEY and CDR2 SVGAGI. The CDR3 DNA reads TGTGCCAGCAGTCCAGGGACTAGTCGTTCGGCGCCGCAGTTCTTC. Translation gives CASSPGTSRSAPQFF.

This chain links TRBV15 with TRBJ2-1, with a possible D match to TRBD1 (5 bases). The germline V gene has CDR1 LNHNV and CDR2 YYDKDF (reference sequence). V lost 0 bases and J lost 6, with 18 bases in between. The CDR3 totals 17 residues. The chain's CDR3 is CATSRDTKGRLGNEQFF. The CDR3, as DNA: TGTGCCACCAGCAGAGATACGAAGGGGCGCCTTGGCAATGAGCAGTTCTTC.

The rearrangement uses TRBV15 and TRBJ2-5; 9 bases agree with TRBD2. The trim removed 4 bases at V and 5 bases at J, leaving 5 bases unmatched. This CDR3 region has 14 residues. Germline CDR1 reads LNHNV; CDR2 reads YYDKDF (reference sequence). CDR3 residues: CATSTTSGEETQYF. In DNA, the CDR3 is TGTGCCACCAGCACGACTAGCGGAGAGGAGACCCAGTACTTC. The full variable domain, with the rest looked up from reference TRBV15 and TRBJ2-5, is DAMVIQNPRYQVTQFGKPVTLSCSQTLNHNVMYWYQQKSSQAPKLLFHYYDKDFNNEADTPDNFQSRRPNTSFCFLDIRSPGLGDTAMYLCATSTTSGEETQYFGPGTRLLVL.